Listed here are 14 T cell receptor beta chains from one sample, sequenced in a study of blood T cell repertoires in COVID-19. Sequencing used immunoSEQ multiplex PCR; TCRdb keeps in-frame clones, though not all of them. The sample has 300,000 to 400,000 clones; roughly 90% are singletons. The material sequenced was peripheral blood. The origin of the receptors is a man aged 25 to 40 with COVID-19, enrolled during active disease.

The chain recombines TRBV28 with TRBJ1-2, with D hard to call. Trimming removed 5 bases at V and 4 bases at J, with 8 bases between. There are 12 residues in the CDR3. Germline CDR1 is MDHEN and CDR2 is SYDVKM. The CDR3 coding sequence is TGTGCCAGCAGTACAGTACCCTATGGCTACACCTTC. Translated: CASSTVPYGYTF.

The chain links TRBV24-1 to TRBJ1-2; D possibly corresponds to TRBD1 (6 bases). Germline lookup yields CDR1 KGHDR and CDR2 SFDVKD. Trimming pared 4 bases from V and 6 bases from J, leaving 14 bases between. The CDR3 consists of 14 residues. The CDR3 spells CATSDFGQQNGYTF. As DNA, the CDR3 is TGTGCCACCAGTGACTTCGGACAGCAAAATGGCTACACCTTC.

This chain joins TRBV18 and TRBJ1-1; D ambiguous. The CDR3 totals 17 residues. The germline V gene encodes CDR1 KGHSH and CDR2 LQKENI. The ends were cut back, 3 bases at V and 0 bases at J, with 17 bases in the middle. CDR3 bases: TGTGCCAGCTCACCGGGAGGTACGTCCGTCATGAACACTGAAGCTTTCTTT. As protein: CASSPGGTSVMNTEAFF.

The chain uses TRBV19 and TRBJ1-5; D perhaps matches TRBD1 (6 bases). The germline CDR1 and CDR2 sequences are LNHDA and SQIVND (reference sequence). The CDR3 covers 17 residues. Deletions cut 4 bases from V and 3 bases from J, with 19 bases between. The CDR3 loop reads CASSKPGQRLYNQPQHF. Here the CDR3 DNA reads TGTGCCAGTAGTAAACCAGGACAGAGACTGTACAATCAGCCCCAGCATTTT.

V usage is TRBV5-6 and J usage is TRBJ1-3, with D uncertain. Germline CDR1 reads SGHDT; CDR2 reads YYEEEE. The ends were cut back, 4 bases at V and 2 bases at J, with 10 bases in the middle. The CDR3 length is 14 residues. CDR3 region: CASSPGGPGNTIYF. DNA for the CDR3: TGTGCCAGCAGCCCCGGTGGTCCTGGAAACACCATATATTTT. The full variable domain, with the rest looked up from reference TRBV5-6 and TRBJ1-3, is DAGVTQSPTHLIKTRGQQVTLRCSPKSGHDTVSWYQQALGQGPQFIFQYYEEEERQRGNFPDRFSGHQFPNYSSELNVNALLLGDSALYLCASSPGGPGNTIYFGEGSWLTVV.

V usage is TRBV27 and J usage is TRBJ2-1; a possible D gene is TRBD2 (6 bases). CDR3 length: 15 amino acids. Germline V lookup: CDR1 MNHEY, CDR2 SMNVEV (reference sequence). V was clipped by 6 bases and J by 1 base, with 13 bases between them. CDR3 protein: CASRNGGSSYNEQFF. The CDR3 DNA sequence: TGTGCCAGCAGAAACGGGGGTAGTTCCTACAATGAGCAGTTCTTC.

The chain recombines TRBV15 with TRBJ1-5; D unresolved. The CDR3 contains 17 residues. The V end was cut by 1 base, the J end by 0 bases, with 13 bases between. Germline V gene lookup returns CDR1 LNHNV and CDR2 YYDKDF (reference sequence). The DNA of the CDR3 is TGTGCCACCAGCAGAGGTTACAGTGGATTTAGCAATCAGCCCCAGCATTTT. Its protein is CATSRGYSGFSNQPQHF.

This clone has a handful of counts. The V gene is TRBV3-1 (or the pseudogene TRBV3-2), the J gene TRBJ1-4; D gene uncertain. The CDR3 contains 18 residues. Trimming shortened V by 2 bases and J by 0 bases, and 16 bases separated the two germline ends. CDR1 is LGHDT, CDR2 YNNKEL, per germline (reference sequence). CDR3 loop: CASSQMGQLIATNEKLFF. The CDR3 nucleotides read TGTGCCAGCAGCCAAATGGGCCAGTTGATTGCAACTAATGAAAAACTGTTTTTT.

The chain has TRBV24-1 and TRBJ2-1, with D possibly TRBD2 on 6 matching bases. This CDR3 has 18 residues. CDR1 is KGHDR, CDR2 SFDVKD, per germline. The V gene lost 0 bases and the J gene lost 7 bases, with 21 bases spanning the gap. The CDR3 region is CATSDLKFGGNVLNEQFF. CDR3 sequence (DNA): TGTGCCACCAGTGATTTGAAATTTGGCGGGAATGTACTAAATGAGCAGTTCTTC.

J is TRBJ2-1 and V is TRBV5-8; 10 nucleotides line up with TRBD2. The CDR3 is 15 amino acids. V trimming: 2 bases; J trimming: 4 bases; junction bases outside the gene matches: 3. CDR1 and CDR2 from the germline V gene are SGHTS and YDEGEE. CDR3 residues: CASSFGLAEYNEQFF. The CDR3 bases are TGTGCCAGCAGCTTCGGACTAGCGGAGTACAATGAGCAGTTCTTC.

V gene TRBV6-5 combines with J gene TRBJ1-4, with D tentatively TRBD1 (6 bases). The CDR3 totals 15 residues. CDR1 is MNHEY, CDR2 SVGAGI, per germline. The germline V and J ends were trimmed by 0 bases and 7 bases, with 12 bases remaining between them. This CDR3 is CASSYSGGGGEKLFF. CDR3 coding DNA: TGTGCCAGCAGTTACTCGGGAGGGGGTGGTGAAAAACTGTTTTTT.

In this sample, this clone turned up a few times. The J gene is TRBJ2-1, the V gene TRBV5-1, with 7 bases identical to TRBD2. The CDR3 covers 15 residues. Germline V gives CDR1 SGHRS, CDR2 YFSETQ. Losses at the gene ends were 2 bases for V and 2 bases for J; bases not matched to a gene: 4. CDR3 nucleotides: TGCGCCAGCAGCTTCACCGGGACTACCTACAATGAGCAGTTCTTC. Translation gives CASSFTGTTYNEQFF.

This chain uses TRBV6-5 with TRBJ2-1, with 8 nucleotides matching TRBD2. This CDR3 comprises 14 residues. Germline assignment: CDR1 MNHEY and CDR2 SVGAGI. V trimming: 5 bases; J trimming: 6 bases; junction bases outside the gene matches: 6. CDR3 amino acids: CASSSGGIGNEQFF. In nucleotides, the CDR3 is TGTGCCAGCAGTAGCGGGGGCATAGGCAATGAGCAGTTCTTC.

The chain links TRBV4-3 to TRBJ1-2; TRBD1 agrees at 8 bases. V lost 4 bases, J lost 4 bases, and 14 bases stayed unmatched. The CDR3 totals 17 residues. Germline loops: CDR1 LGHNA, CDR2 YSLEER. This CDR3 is CASSRGQGGVPTYGYTF. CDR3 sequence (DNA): TGCGCCAGCAGCCGAGGACAGGGAGGGGTTCCTACCTATGGCTACACCTTC.